This TCR beta chain came from a study of T cell changes during pregnancy in multiple sclerosis. Concerning this clone itself: The sample holds other DNA sequences that translate to the same CDR3.

Trimming took 1 base from V and 2 from J; bases not matched to a gene: 1. The CDR3 consists of 14 residues. Germline lookup yields CDR1 SEHNR and CDR2 FQNEAQ (reference sequence). Method: immunoSEQ multiplex PCR; TCRdb's copy keeps in-frame clones and lacks some. This sample has under 40,000 clones, with 92% found just once. Sequences were derived from CD8+ T cells from peripheral blood mononuclear cells, sampled before pregnancy. The source is a female donor with multiple sclerosis, enrolled in a pregnancy study. The chain recombines TRBV7-9 with TRBJ1-1; 7 nucleotides agree with TRBD1. CDR3 in amino acids: CASSLGQGNTEAFF. For the CDR3, the DNA is TGTGCCAGCAGCTTAGGACAGGGTAACACTGAAGCTTTCTTT.